This TCR beta chain derives from a study of blood T cells in healthy people across ages. Across the study: Per every two T cells, about one barcoded beta molecule was captured by template switching.

Points from the study as a whole: Because donor CMV status was unknown, expanded clonotype changes were possibly confounded. Considered underestimates were the diversity estimates obtained from one million T cells. Strong correlation existed between TCR beta diversity and naive T cell percentage.

This CDR3 has 15 residues. J gave up 4 bases and V 5 bases, and 7 bases lay outside the gene matches. With regard to this clonotype: Its antigen remains unidentified.

Next came a second PCR, run for about 6 to 12 cycles, which used a sample-barcoded 5' primer along with a J-beta primer mix. TCRdb re-called the 5' RACE reads with MiXCR, one entry per CDR3 protein. The sample lists hundreds of thousands of distinct CDR3 sequences, around half occurring once. The sequence was collected from a woman in her fifties or sixties in good health. V usage is TRBV12-3 or TRBV12-4 and J usage is TRBJ2-5, with 10 bases fitting TRBD2. The sequencing sample was made of blood. The CDR3 loop is CASSRPAGGPETQYF. The CDR3 DNA follows: TGTGCCAGCAGTAGGCCAGCGGGAGGGCCAGAGACCCAGTACTTC.